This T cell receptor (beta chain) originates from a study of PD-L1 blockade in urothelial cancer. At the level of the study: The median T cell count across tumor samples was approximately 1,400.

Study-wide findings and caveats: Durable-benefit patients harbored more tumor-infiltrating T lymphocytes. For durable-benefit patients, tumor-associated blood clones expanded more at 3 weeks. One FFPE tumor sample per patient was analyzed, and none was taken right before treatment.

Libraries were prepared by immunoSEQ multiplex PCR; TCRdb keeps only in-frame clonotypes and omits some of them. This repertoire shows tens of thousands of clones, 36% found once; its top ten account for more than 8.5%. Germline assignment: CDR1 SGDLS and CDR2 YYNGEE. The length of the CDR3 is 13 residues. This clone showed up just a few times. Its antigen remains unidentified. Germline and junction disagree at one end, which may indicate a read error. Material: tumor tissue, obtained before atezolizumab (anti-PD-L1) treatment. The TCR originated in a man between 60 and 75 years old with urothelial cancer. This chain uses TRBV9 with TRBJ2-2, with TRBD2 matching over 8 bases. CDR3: CASRVAGTGELFF. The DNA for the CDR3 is TGTGCCAGCAGAGTAGCGGGGACCGGGGAGCTGTTTTTT.